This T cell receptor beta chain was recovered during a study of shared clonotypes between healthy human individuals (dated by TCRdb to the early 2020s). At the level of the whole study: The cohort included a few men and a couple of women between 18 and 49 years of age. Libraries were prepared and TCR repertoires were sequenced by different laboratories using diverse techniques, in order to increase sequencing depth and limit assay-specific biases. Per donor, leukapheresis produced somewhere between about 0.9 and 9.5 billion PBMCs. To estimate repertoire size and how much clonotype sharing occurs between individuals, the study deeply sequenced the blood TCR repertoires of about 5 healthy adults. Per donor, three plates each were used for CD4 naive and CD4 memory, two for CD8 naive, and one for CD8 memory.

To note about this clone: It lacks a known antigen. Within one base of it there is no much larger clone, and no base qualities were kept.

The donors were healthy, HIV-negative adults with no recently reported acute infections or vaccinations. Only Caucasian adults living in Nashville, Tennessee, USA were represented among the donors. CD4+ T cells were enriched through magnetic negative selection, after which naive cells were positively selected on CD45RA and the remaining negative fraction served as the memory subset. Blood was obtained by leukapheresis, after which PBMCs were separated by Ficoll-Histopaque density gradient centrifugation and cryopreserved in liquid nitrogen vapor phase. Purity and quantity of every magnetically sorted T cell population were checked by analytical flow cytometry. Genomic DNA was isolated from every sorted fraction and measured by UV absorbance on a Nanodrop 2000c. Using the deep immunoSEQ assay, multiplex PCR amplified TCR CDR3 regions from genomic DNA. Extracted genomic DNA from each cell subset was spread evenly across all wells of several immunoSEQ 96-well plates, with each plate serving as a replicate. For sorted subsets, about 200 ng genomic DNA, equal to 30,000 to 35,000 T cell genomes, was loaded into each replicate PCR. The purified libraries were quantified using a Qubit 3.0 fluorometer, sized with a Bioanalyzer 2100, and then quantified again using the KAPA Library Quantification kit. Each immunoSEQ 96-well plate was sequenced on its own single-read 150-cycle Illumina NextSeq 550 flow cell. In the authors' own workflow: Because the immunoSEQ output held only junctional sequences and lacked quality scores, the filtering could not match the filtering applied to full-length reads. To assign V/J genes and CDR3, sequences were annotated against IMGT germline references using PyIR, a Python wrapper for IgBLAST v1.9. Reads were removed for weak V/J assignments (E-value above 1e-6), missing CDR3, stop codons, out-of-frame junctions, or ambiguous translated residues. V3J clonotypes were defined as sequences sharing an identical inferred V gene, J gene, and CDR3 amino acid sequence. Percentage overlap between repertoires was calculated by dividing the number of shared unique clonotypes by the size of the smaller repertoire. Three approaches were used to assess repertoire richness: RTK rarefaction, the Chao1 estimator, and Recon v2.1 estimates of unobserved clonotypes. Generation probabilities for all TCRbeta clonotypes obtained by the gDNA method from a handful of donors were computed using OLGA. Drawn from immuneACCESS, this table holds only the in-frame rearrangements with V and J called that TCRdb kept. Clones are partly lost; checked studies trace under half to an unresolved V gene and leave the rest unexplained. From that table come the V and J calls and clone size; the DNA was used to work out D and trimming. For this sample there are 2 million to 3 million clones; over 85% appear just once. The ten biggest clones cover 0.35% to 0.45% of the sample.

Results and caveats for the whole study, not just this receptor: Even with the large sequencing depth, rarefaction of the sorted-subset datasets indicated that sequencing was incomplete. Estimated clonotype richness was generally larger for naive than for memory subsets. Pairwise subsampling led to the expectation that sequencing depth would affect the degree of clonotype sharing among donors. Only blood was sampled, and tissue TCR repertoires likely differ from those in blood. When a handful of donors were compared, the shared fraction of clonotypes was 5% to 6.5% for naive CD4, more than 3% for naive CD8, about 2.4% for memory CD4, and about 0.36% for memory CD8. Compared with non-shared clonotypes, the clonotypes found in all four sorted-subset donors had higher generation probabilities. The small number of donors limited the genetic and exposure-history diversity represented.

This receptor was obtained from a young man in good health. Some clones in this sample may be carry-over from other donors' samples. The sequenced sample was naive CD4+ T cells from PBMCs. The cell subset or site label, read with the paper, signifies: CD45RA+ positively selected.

The CDR3 corresponds to CASSKGQGTYEQYF. The sequenced DNA is TGTGCCAGCAGCAAGGGACAGGGGACCTACGAGCAGTACTTC. The chain uses TRBV7-9 and TRBJ2-7, with TRBD1 identical over 10 junction bases. From its cysteine to its phenylalanine, the CDR3 spans 14 amino acids. The only DNA kept is the CDR3, 42 bases in frame from the first base. V is pruned by 5 bases and J by 2 bases, leaving 3 bases of the junction without a gene match. Based on the germline V gene (reference sequence), the CDR1 and CDR2 sequences are SEHNR and FQNEAQ.